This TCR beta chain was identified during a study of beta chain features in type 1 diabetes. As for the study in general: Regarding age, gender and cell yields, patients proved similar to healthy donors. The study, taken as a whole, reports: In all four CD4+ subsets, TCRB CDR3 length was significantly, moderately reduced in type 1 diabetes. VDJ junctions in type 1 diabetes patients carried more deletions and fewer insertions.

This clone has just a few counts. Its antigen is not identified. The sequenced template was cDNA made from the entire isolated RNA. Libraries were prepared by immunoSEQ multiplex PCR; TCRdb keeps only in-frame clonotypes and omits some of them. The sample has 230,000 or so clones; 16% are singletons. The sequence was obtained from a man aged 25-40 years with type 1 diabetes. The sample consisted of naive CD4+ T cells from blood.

For the CDR3, the DNA is TGCAGCGTTGAAGATGTTGGTGCCACCATATATTTT. The encoded protein is CSVEDVGATIYF. The V gene is TRBV29-1, the J gene TRBJ1-3; D not resolved. Trimming pared 0 bases from V and 9 bases from J, leaving 9 bases between. CDR1 and CDR2 (germline): SQVTM, ANQGSEA. The CDR3 runs 12 residues.